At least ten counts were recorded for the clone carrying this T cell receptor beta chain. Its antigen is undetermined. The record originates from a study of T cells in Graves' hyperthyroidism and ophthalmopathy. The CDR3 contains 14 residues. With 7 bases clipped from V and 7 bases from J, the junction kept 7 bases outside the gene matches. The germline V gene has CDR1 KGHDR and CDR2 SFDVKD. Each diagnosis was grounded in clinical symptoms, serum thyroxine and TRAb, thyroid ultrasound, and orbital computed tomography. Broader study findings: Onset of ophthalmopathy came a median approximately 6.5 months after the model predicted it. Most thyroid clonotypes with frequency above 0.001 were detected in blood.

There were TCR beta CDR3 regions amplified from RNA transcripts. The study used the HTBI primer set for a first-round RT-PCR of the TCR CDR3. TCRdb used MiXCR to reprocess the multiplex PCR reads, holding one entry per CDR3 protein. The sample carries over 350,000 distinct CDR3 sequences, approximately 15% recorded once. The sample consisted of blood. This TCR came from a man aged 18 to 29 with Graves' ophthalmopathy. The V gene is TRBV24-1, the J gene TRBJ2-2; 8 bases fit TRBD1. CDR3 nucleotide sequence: TGTGCCACCAGCACGGGACAGGCAAGCGGGGAGCTGTTTTTT. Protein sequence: CATSTGQASGELFF.